The 23 T cell receptor beta chains reported below all come from one sample, sequenced in a study of shared clonotypes between healthy human individuals. Sequencing was performed with immunoSEQ multiplex PCR; in TCRdb, only in-frame clones are kept and a portion is missing. The profile shows 2 million to 3 million clones, roughly 92% of them singletons. The sequenced material came from naive CD4+ T cells sorted from blood. Subset indicated: CD45RA+ positively selected. The receptors shown here come from a man aged 18-30 years in good health.

The chain has TRBV6-4 and TRBJ2-7; maybe TRBD1 (6 bases). Germline values: CDR1 MRHNA, CDR2 SNTAGT. Trimming pared 4 bases from V and 0 bases from J, leaving 16 bases between. The CDR3 has 16 amino acids. The CDR3 DNA reads as TGTGCCAGCAGTGGTTTTAACAGGGATTCCTCCTACGAGCAGTACTTC. Its translation: CASSGFNRDSSYEQYF.

The chain couples TRBV11-2 to TRBJ2-3; D is perhaps TRBD1 (7 bases). Germline loops: CDR1 SGHAT, CDR2 FQNNGV. The CDR3 is 16 residues long. V shed 0 bases and J shed 4 bases, with 14 bases lying between them. The CDR3 nucleotides are TGTGCCAGCAGCTTAGAGGGTTCAGGGGGGCCAGATACGCAGTATTTT. It specifies CASSLEGSGGPDTQYF.

The chain links TRBV27 to TRBJ2-2; D call uncertain. Germline CDR1 is MNHEY and CDR2 is SMNVEV (reference sequence). Trimming took off 5 bases at V and 5 bases at J, with 6 bases between the two ends. The CDR3 runs 12 residues. CDR3 protein: CASSKLTGELFF. The CDR3 nucleotides are TGTGCCAGCAGTAAACTAACCGGGGAGCTGTTTTTT.

V gene TRBV19 combines with J gene TRBJ1-2; D unresolved. Germline lookup yields CDR1 LNHDA and CDR2 SQIVND (reference sequence). This CDR3 is built from 15 residues. The V and J ends lost 7 bases and 8 bases respectively, with 23 bases between them. The CDR3 DNA sequence: TGTGCCAGTATCTCAACGTACGTACCTGGACCCGGCTACACCTTC. It translates to CASISTYVPGPGYTF. The whole variable domain, filled in from reference TRBV19 and TRBJ1-2, reads DGGITQSPKYLFRKEGQNVTLSCEQNLNHDAMYWYRQDPGQGLRLIYYSQIVNDFQKGDIAEGYSVSREKKESFPLTVTSAQKNPTAFYLCASISTYVPGPGYTFGSGTRLTVV.

This chain joins TRBV6-5 and TRBJ2-5; no reliable D call. CDR3 size: 13 residues. V was clipped by 6 bases and J by 7 bases, with 15 bases between them. Germline V gene lookup returns CDR1 MNHEY and CDR2 SVGAGI. The CDR3 DNA reads TGTGCCAGCAGGTCCTCCGGTCCTGGGACCCAGTACTTC. This encodes CASRSSGPGTQYF.

On this clone: Other DNA sequences in this specimen translate into the identical CDR3. The chain carries TRBV7-9 and TRBJ2-1; TRBD1 matches 10 bases. The CDR3 length is 14 residues. The V and J ends lost 6 bases and 2 bases, in that order; junction bases with no gene match: 1. Germline assignment: CDR1 SEHNR and CDR2 FQNEAQ (reference sequence). The CDR3 region is CASSDRGPYNEQFF. The CDR3 coding sequence is TGTGCCAGCAGTGACAGGGGGCCCTACAATGAGCAGTTCTTC.

The chain joins TRBV10-3 to TRBJ1-5; maybe TRBD1 (5 bases). CDR1 is ENHRY, CDR2 SYGVKD, per germline. The CDR3 is 13 residues long. V was clipped by 10 bases and J by 1 base, with 11 bases between them. The CDR3 here is CATRQGSNQPQHF. CDR3 in DNA: TGTGCCACCCGGCAGGGCAGCAATCAGCCCCAGCATTTT.

V gene TRBV2 combines with J gene TRBJ2-1; TRBD2 matches 11 bases. The CDR3 sequence is 16 residues long. Per germline, CDR1 SNHLY and CDR2 FYNNEI. The V and J ends lost 6 bases and 4 bases, in that order; junction bases with no gene match: 8. This chain's CDR3 is CASREPGLAAYNEQFF. CDR3 in DNA: TGTGCCAGCAGGGAACCGGGACTAGCGGCTTACAATGAGCAGTTCTTC.

This rearrangement joins TRBV28 to TRBJ1-1; 7 bases match TRBD1. After removal of 7 bases from V and 10 bases from J, the junction contained 9 bases not matched to a gene. The V gene's germline CDR1 is MDHEN and CDR2 SYDVKM. The CDR3 sequence is 12 residues long. The CDR3 DNA reads as TGTGCCAGCACGACAGGGTCGCTTCGAGCTTTCTTT. Protein product: CASTTGSLRAFF.

V gene TRBV5-1 combines with J gene TRBJ1-2, with D uncertain. This CDR3 is 14 amino acids long. Germline CDR1 is SGHRS and CDR2 is YFSETQ. Trimming took 5 bases from V and 5 from J, leaving 16 bases between them. In DNA, the CDR3 is TGCGCCAGCAGACCAGGTGCGCTAGGATATGGCTACACCTTC. Translated: CASRPGALGYGYTF.

The rearrangement uses TRBV29-1 and TRBJ2-5; no reliable D call. Looked up from germline, CDR1 is SQVTM and CDR2 is ANQGSEA. Trimming stripped 4 bases from V and 0 bases from J, with 9 bases between. The CDR3 is made up of 13 amino acids. CDR3 in amino acids: CSVVAQYQETQYF. The CDR3 DNA reads TGCAGCGTTGTAGCACAGTACCAAGAGACCCAGTACTTC.

The chain couples TRBV7-2 to TRBJ2-5, with 9 bases lining up with TRBD1. The DNA end is a closer match to TRBJ2-7, so the J assignment may be wrong. This CDR3 has 14 amino acids. The germline V gene has CDR1 SGHTA and CDR2 FQGNSA. CDR3 protein: CASSPRQGAYEQYF. The CDR3 bases are TGTGCCAGCAGCCCGAGACAGGGGGCCTACGAGCAGTACTTC.

The CDR3 DNA sequence: TGTGCCAGCAGCTTTGGGGACAGGGGATACAATGAGCAGTTCTTC. Protein sequence: CASSFGDRGYNEQFF. The chain recombines TRBV7-2 with TRBJ2-1, with 10 bases fitting TRBD1. The CDR3 covers 15 residues. The V segment lost 3 bases and the J segment 4 bases; nucleotides outside the gene matches: 3. Germline V gives CDR1 SGHTA, CDR2 FQGNSA.

The rearrangement joins TRBV11-3 to TRBJ2-7; TRBD1 matches at 7 bases. CDR3 length: 14 residues. The V gene end was trimmed by 5 bases and the J gene end by 5 bases; junction bases not matched to a gene: 9. The germline V gene encodes CDR1 SGHNT and CDR2 YENEEA. For the CDR3, the DNA is TGTGCCAGCAGCCCCGGACAGGCCGGCCACGAGCAGTACTTC. Protein: CASSPGQAGHEQYF.

This clone was counted a single time. The gene calls are TRBV5-4 and TRBJ2-7; D is perhaps TRBD1 (5 bases). The germline CDR1 and CDR2 sequences are SGHNT and YYREEE (reference sequence). V lost 1 base and J 2 bases, leaving 13 bases between the germline ends. The CDR3 sequence is 15 residues long. The CDR3 sequence is CASSLLAGPPYEQYF. The DNA for the CDR3 is TGTGCCAGCAGCTTGTTGGCAGGGCCACCCTACGAGCAGTACTTC.

This rearrangement joins TRBV27 to TRBJ1-2, with 11 bases matching TRBD1. CDR3 length: 15 residues. Germline CDR1 and CDR2: MNHEY and SMNVEV (reference sequence). Trimming cost V 5 bases and J 4 bases; bases outside gene matches: 6. The chain's CDR3 is CASSLAGQGVYGYTF. CDR3 nucleotides: TGTGCCAGCAGTCTAGCGGGACAGGGGGTCTATGGCTACACCTTC.

The rearrangement uses TRBV12-5 and TRBJ2-5, with TRBD1 matching 7 bases. This CDR3 has 14 residues. The germline gives CDR1 LGHNT, CDR2 FRNRAP. J gave up 0 bases and V 6 bases, and 4 bases lay outside the gene matches. DNA for the CDR3: TGTGCTAGTGGGGGACAGATGAACCAAGAGACCCAGTACTTC. Translating it yields CASGGQMNQETQYF. The full variable domain, completed using reference TRBV12-5 and TRBJ2-5, is DARVTQTPRHKVTEMGQEVTMRCQPILGHNTVFWYRQTMMQGLELLAYFRNRAPLDDSGMPKDRFSAEMPDATLATLKIQPSEPRDSAVYFCASGGQMNQETQYFGPGTRLLVL.

This chain uses TRBV6-6 with TRBJ2-7; D ambiguous. The germline gives CDR1 MNHNY, CDR2 SVGAGI (reference sequence). The CDR3 is 12 residues long. Trimming stripped 2 bases from V and 3 bases from J, with 5 bases between. CDR3 residues: CASSYPFYEQYF. CDR3 nucleotides: TGTGCCAGCAGTTACCCCTTCTACGAGCAGTACTTC.

V and J are TRBV7-8 and TRBJ2-5; possible D gene TRBD1, 5 bases. The CDR3 loop spans 15 amino acids. Per the germline V gene, CDR1 is SGHVS and CDR2 is FQNEAQ. With 1 base removed from V and 4 bases from J, the gap between germline ends came to 13 bases. The DNA for the CDR3 is TGTGCCAGCAGCTTAGAGGTGAACAGGCCAGAGACCCAGTACTTC. Its translation: CASSLEVNRPETQYF.

The CDR3 bases are TGTGCCAGTAGTCCGCAGGGGGCTGGCTCCTACGAGCAGTACTTC. Translating it yields CASSPQGAGSYEQYF. The chain links TRBV19 to TRBJ2-7, with TRBD1 matching 8 bases. Germline CDR1 LNHDA, CDR2 SQIVND (reference sequence). J was trimmed by 0 bases and V by 5 bases; bases with no gene match: 6. CDR3 length: 15 amino acids. The entire variable domain, with the rest obtained from reference TRBV19 and TRBJ2-7, is as follows: DGGITQSPKYLFRKEGQNVTLSCEQNLNHDAMYWYRQDPGQGLRLIYYSQIVNDFQKGDIAEGYSVSREKKESFPLTVTSAQKNPTAFYLCASSPQGAGSYEQYFGPGTRLTVT.

This chain joins TRBV15 and TRBJ2-1; D gene uncertain. Looked up from germline, CDR1 is LNHNV and CDR2 is YYDKDF (reference sequence). The CDR3 is 16 amino acids. The V end lost 0 bases, the J end lost 0 bases, and 9 bases lay between the germline ends. The CDR3 is CATSRDAWGSYNEQFF. The CDR3 nucleotides are TGTGCCACCAGCAGAGATGCATGGGGCTCCTACAATGAGCAGTTCTTC.

V is TRBV15 and J is TRBJ1-1; 8 positions agree with TRBD1. The CDR3 length is 14 residues. Germline V gene lookup returns CDR1 LNHNV and CDR2 YYDKDF (reference sequence). The trim removed 7 bases at V and 0 bases at J, leaving 4 bases unmatched. CDR3 protein: CATTRTGLNTEAFF. The DNA for the CDR3 is TGTGCCACCACCAGGACAGGGCTGAACACTGAAGCTTTCTTT. Based on the CDR3 plus reference TRBV15 and TRBJ1-1, the full variable domain is DAMVIQNPRYQVTQFGKPVTLSCSQTLNHNVMYWYQQKSSQAPKLLFHYYDKDFNNEADTPDNFQSRRPNTSFCFLDIRSPGLGDTAMYLCATTRTGLNTEAFFGQGTRLTVV.

The chain uses TRBV5-4 and TRBJ1-4; 10 bases match TRBD1. V shed 0 bases, J shed 10 bases, and the junction held 6 bases outside the gene matches. The CDR3 extends over 15 amino acids. Germline-derived CDR1 and CDR2 are SGHNT and YYREEE (reference sequence). The DNA for the CDR3 is TGTGCCAGCAGCTTGGGGACAGGGGGAGCGGTAAAACTGTTTTTT. Translated, it gives CASSLGTGGAVKLFF.